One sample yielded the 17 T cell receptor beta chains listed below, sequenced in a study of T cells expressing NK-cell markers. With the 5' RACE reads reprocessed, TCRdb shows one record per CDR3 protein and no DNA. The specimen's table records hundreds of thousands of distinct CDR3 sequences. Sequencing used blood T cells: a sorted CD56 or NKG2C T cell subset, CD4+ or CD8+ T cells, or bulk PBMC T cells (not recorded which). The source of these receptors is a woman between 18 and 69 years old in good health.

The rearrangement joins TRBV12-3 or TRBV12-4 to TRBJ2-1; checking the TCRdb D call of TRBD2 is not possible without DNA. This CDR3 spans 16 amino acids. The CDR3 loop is CASSQNLAGSYNEQFF.

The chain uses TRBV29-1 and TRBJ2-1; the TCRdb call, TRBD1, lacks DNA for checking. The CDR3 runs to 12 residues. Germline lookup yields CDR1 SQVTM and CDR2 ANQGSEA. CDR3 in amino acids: CSVESGRPGQFF.

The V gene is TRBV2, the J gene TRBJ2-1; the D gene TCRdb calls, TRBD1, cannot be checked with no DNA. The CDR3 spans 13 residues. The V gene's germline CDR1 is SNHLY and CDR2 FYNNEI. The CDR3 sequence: CASRVGGGNEQFF.

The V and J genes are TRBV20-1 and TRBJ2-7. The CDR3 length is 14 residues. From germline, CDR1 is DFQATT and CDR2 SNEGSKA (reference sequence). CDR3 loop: CSAKILGGLYEQYF.

This CDR3 reads CSAREGGSNQLQHF. This chain connects TRBV20-1 to TRBJ1-5; the D call of TRBD1 rests on TCRdb alone, since no DNA is present to check it. CDR3 size: 14 residues. From germline, CDR1 is DFQATT and CDR2 SNEGSKA (reference sequence).

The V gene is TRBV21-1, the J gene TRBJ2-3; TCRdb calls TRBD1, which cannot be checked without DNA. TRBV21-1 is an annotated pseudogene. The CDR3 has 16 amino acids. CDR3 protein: CASSRDWRPPGNTQYF.

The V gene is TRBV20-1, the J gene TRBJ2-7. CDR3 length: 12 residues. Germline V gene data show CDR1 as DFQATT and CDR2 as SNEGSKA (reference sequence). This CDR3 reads CSARSSTYEQYF.

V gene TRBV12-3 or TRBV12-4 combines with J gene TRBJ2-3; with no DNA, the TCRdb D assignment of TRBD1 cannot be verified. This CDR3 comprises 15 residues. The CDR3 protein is CASSLAGARMDTQYF.

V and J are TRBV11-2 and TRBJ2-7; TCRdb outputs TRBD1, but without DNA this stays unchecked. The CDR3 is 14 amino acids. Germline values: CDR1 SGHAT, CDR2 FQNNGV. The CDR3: CASSFWDRANEQYF.

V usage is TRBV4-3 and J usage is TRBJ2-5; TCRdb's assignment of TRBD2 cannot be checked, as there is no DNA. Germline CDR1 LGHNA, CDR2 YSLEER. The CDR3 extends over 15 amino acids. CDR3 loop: CASSQEGASGETQYF.

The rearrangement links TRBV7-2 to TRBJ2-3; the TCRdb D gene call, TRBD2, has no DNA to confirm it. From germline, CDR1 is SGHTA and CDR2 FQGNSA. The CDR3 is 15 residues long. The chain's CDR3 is CASSRDRTFTDTQYF.

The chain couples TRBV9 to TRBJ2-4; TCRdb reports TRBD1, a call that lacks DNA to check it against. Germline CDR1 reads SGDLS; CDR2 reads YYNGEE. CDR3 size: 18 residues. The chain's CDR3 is CASTRRAGESGDKNIQYF.

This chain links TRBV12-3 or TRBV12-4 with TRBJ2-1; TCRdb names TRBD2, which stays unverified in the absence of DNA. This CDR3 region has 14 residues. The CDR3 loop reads CASTPSGLVVEQFF.

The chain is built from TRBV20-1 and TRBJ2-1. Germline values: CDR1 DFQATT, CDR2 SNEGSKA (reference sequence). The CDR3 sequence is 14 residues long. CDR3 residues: CSARGTSSYNEQFF.

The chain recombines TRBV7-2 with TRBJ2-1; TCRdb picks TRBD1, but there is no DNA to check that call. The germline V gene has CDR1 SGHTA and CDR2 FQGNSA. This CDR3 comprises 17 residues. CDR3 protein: CASSLARTGSSYNEQFF.

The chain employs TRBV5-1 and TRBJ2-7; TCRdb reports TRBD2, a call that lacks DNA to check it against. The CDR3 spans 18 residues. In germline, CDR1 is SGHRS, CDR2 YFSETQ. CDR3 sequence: CASSLEVKGALPPHEQYF.

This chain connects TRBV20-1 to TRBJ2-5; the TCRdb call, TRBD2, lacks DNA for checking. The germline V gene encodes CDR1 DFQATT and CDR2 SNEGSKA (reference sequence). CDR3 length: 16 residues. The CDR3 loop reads CSARGGTSGTQETQYF.